Included here is one TCR beta chain sequence, with context. Its antigen is unknown. The sample carries other DNA sequences with the same CDR3. Using around 180 ng DNA, approximately 30,000 T cell genomes, the sorted-subset replicate PCRs were run. Libraries were prepared by immunoSEQ multiplex PCR; TCRdb keeps only in-frame clonotypes and omits some of them. The sample includes about 550,000 clones, about 95% of them seen just once. This record belongs to a study of shared clonotypes between healthy human individuals. Study-wide results and caveats: Sequencing depth was a factor that was expected to affect clonotype sharing among donors. It was the non-shared clonotypes that had lower generation probabilities than clonotypes shared by all four donors. Estimated richness values were generally larger in naive subsets than in memory subsets.

CD45RO-negative, CCR7-selected cells formed the naive CD8 fraction, which excluded terminally differentiated effector memory CD45RA+ cells. In germline, CDR1 is MNHNS, CDR2 SASEGT. The CDR3 has 15 residues. The V gene end was trimmed by 1 base and the J gene end by 4 bases; junction bases not matched to a gene: 2. Material: naive CD8+ T cells sorted from blood. The chain uses TRBV6-1 and TRBJ2-7, with 12 bases aligning to TRBD2. This receptor was taken from a woman in her twenties or thirties in good health. The CDR3 bases are TGTGCCAGCAGTGAAGGACTAGCGGGAGTTTACGAGCAGTACTTC. It yields the protein CASSEGLAGVYEQYF.